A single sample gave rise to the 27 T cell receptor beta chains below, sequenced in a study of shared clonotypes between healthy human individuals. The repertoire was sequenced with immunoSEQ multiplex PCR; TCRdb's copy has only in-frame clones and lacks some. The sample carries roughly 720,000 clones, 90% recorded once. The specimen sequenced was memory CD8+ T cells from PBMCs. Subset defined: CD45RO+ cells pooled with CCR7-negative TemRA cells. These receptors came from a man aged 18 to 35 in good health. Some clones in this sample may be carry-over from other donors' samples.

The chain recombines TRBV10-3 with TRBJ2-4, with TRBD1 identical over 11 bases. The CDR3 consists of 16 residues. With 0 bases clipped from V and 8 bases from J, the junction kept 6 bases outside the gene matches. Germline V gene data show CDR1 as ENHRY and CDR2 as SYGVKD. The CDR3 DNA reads TGTGCCATCAGTGAGTCCAACCGGGACAGGGGGGACATTCAGTACTTC. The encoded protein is CAISESNRDRGDIQYF.

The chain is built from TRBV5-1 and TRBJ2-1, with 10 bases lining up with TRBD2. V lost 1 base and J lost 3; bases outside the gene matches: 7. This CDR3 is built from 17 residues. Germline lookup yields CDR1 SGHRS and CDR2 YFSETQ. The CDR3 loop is CASSLKASGRFYNEQFF. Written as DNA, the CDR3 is TGCGCCAGCAGCTTGAAGGCTAGCGGGAGATTCTACAATGAGCAGTTCTTC.

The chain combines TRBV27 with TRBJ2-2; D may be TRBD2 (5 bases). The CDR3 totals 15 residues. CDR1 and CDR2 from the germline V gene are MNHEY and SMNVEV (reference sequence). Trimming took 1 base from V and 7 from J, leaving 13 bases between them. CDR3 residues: CASSLYPSSGGELFF. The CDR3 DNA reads TGTGCCAGCAGTTTATACCCTAGCTCGGGCGGGGAGCTGTTTTTT.

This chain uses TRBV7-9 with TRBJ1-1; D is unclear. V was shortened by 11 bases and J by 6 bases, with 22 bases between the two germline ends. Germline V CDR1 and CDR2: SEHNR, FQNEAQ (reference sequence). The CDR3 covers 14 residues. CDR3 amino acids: CACLSGLNGPEAFF. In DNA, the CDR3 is TGTGCCTGCCTGTCCGGGCTAAATGGCCCTGAAGCTTTCTTT.

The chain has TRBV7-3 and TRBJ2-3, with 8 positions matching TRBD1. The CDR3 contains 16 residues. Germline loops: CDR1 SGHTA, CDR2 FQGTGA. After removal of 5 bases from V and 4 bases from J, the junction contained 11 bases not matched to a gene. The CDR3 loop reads CASSRKDREGADTQYF. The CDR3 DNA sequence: TGTGCCAGCAGCCGTAAGGACAGGGAAGGCGCAGATACGCAGTATTTT.

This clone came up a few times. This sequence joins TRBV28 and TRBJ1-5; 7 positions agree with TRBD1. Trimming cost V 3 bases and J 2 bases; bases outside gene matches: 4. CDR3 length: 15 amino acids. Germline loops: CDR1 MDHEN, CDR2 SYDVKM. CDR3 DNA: TGTGCCAGCAGTTTCATCACAGGGGGCAATCAGCCCCAGCATTTT. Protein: CASSFITGGNQPQHF.

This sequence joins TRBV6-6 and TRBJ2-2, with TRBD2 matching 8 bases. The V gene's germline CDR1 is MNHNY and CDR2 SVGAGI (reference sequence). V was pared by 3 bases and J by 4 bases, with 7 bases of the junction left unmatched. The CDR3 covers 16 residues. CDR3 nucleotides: TGTGCCAGCAGTTATCCGCTAGCGGGCCCCACCGGGGAGCTGTTTTTT. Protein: CASSYPLAGPTGELFF.

The CDR3: CASSSPQGPRANEQFF. CDR3 sequence (DNA): TGTGCCAGCAGCTCACCACAGGGTCCCCGGGCCAATGAGCAGTTCTTC. The chain recombines TRBV7-9 with TRBJ2-1; D is possibly TRBD1 (6 bases). The CDR3 is made up of 16 amino acids. The germline gives CDR1 SEHNR, CDR2 FQNEAQ (reference sequence). V was shortened by 4 bases and J by 6 bases, with 19 bases between the two germline ends.

Here the CDR3 reads CASSPMALSYNEQFF. CDR3 nucleotides: TGTGCCAGCAGCCCCATGGCTCTGTCCTACAATGAGCAGTTCTTC. This chain connects TRBV28 to TRBJ2-1; D is unresolved. CDR1 and CDR2 from the germline V gene are MDHEN and SYDVKM. This CDR3 is built from 15 residues. Trimming removed 6 bases at V and 1 base at J, with 13 bases between.

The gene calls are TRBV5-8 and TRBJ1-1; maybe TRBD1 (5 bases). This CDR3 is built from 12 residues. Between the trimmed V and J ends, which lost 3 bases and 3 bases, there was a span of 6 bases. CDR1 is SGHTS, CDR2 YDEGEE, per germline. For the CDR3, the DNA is TGTGCCAGCAGCTGGGGGGACACTGAAGCTTTCTTT. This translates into CASSWGDTEAFF.

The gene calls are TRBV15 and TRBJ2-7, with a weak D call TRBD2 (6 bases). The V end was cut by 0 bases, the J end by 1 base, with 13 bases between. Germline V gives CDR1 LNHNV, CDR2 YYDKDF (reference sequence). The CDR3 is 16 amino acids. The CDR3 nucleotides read TGTGCCACCAGCAGAGATCTCGGGACTGGATCCTACGAGCAGTACTTC. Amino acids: CATSRDLGTGSYEQYF.

The CDR3 coding sequence is TGTGCCAGCAGCTTGACAGGGGGCACTCGGGAAAAACTGTTTTTT. Protein: CASSLTGGTREKLFF. The genes are TRBV7-8 and TRBJ1-4; 10 nucleotides line up with TRBD1. The V segment lost 3 bases and the J segment 8 bases; nucleotides outside the gene matches: 6. The CDR3 runs 15 residues. Germline lookup yields CDR1 SGHVS and CDR2 FQNEAQ.

The CDR3 DNA follows: TGTGCCAGCAGCGGCGACCGGGACAGGGGTCGGGGAGAGCAGTTCTTC. It yields the protein CASSGDRDRGRGEQFF. The chain combines TRBV5-8 with TRBJ2-1; the match to TRBD1 covers 10 bases. Germline V CDR1 and CDR2: SGHTS, YDEGEE. V was pared by 4 bases and J by 10 bases, with 14 bases of the junction left unmatched. CDR3 length: 16 amino acids.

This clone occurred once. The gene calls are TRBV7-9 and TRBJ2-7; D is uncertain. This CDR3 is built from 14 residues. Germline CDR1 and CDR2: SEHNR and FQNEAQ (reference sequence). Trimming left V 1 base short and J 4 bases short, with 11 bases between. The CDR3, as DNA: TGTGCCAGCAGCTTAGTGTCAGTTGGATACGAGCAGTACTTC. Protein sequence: CASSLVSVGYEQYF.

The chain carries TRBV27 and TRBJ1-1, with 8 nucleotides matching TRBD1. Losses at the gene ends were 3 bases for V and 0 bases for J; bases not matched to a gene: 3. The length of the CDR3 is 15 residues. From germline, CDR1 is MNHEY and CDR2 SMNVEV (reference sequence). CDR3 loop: CASSFIRGLNTEAFF. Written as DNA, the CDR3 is TGTGCCAGCAGTTTTATCAGGGGGCTGAACACTGAAGCTTTCTTT.

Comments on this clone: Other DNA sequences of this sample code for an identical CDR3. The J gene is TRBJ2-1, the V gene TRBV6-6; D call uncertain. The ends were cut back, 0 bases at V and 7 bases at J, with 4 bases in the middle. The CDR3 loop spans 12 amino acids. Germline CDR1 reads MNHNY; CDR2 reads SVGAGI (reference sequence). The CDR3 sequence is CASSYSANEQFF. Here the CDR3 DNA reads TGTGCCAGCAGTTACTCAGCGAATGAGCAGTTCTTC.

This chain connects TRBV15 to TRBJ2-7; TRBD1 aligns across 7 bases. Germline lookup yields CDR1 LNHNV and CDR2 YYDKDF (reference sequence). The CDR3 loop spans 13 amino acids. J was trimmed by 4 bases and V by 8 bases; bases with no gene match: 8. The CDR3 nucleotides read TGTGCCACCCGACAAACAGGGGTATACGAGCAGTACTTC. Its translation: CATRQTGVYEQYF.

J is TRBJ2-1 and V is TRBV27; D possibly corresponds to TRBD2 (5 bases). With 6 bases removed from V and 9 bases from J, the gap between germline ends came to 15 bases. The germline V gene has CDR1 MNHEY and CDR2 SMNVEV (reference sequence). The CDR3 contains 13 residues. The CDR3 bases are TGTGCCAGCAGGGGGAGAGGTGATGCTGAGCAGTTCTTC. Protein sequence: CASRGRGDAEQFF.

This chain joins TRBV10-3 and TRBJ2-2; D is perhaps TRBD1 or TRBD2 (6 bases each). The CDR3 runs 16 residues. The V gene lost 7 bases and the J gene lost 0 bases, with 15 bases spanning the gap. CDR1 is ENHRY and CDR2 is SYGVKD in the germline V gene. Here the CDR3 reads CAINQDRLANTGELFF. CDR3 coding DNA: TGTGCCATCAACCAGGACAGACTAGCGAACACCGGGGAGCTGTTTTTT.

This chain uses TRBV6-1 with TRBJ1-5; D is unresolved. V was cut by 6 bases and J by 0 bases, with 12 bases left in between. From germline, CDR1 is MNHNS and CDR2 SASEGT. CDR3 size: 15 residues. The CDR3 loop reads CASRADANSNQPQHF. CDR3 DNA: TGTGCCAGCAGAGCAGACGCCAATAGCAATCAGCCCCAGCATTTT.

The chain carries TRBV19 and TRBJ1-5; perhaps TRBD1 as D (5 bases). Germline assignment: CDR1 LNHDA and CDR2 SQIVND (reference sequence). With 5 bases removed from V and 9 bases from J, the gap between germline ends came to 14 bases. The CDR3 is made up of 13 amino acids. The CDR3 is CASSLGTLGPQHF. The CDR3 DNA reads TGTGCCAGTAGTTTGGGGACTCTAGGGCCCCAGCATTTT.

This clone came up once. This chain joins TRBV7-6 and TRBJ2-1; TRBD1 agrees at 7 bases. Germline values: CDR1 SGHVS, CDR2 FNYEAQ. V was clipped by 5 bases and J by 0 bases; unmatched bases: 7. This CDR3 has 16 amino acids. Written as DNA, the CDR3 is TGTGCCAGCAGCATCATGACAGGGAGCTCCTACAATGAGCAGTTCTTC. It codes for CASSIMTGSSYNEQFF.

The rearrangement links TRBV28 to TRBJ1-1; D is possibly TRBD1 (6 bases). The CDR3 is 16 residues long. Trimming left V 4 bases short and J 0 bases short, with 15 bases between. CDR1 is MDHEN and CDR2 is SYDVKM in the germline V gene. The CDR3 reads CASSSDRLRVNTEAFF. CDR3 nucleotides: TGTGCCAGCAGTTCGGACAGATTAAGGGTGAACACTGAAGCTTTCTTT.

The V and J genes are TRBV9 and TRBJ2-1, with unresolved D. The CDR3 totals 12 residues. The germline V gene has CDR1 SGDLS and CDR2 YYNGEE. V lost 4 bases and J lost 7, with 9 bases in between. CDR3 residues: CASSPHLNEQFF. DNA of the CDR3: TGTGCCAGCAGCCCCCATTTGAATGAGCAGTTCTTC.

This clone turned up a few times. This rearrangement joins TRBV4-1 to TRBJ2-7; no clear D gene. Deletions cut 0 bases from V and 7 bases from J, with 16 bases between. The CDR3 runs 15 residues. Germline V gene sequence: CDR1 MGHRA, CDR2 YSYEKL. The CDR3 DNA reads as TGCGCCAGCAGCCAAGATTTTAGACCCGAAGGGGAGCAGTACTTC. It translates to CASSQDFRPEGEQYF.

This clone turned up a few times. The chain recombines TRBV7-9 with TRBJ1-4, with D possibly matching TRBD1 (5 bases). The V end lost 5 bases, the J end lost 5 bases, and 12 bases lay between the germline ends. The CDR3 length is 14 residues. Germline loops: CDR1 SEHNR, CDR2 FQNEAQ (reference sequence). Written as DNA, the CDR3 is TGTGCCAGCAGCCCCCTCAGGGAGAATGAAAAACTGTTTTTT. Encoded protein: CASSPLRENEKLFF.

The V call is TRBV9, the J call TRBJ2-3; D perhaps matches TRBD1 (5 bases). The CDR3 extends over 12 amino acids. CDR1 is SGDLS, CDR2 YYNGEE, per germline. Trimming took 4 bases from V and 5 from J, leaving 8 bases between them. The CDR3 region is CASSTRVDTQYF. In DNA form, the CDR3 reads TGTGCCAGCAGCACCAGGGTAGATACGCAGTATTTT.